The rows below give T cell receptor beta chains drawn from one sample of a study of T cell changes during pregnancy in multiple sclerosis. Method: immunoSEQ multiplex PCR; TCRdb's copy keeps in-frame clones and lacks some. The sample contains 100,000 to 150,000 clones, over 85% of which appear only once. Sequenced material: peripheral blood, taken before pregnancy. The receptors come from a female donor with multiple sclerosis, enrolled in a pregnancy study. Each CDR3 is given with its conserved first and last residue. The order of the fields is CDR3 DNA, CDR3 protein, V gene, clone size, D gene, CDR3 length, J gene. A D gene is named only where the DNA matches it firmly. Only part of the rows carry a size: once, few, many, or a class if the clone is expanded.

TGTGCCTGGAGTGGGCAGGGGGCGAGATACAATGAGCAGTTCTTC,CAWSGQGARYNEQFF,TRBV30,.,TRBD1,15,TRBJ2-1
TGTGCCACCAGCCACACAGGGGACACTGAAGCTTTCTTT,CATSHTGDTEAFF,TRBV15,.,TRBD1,13,TRBJ1-1
TGTGCCAGCAGCTTAGACTTAGATACGCAGTATTTT,CASSLDLDTQYF,TRBV7-2,once,.,12,TRBJ2-3
TGTGCCAGCAGCTTACAGGGTCGCACAGATACGCAGTATTTT,CASSLQGRTDTQYF,TRBV7-8,.,.,14,TRBJ2-3
TGTGCCAGCAGGGGACTAGCTGGAAATGAGCAGTTCTTC,CASRGLAGNEQFF,TRBV2,once,TRBD2,13,TRBJ2-1
TGTGCCAGTAGTTCAACCGGGACACTCTATGGCTACACCTTC,CASSSTGTLYGYTF,TRBV19,.,.,14,TRBJ1-2
TGCGCCAGCAGCTTGTCCACCGGGACAGGGGGCGTTGGCTACACCTTC,CASSLSTGTGGVGYTF,TRBV5-1,.,TRBD1,16,TRBJ1-2
TGTGCCAGTAGTATAATCAGGATTACTAGCACAGATACGCAGTATTTT,CASSIIRITSTDTQYF,TRBV19,.,.,16,TRBJ2-3
TGTGCCTGGAGCTCCTCCCGGGCTGAAGCTTTCTTT,CAWSSSRAEAFF,TRBV30,.,.,12,TRBJ1-1
TGTGCCAGCAGTTTATCAGTCACTGGAAACACCATATATTTT,CASSLSVTGNTIYF,TRBV28,.,.,14,TRBJ1-3
TGTGCCAGCAGCCTAACGGCGACGGGGAGTGGCTACACCTTC,CASSLTATGSGYTF,TRBV27,.,.,14,TRBJ1-2
TGTGCCAGCAGCTTATTAGCGGGGGACAATGAGCAGTTCTTC,CASSLLAGDNEQFF,TRBV11-2,.,TRBD2,14,TRBJ2-1
TGTGCCAGCAGTTTGCAGGGGGGAGCGAACACTGAAGCTTTCTTT,CASSLQGGANTEAFF,TRBV6-5,.,TRBD1,15,TRBJ1-1
TGTGCCAGCAGCAACCAGGGGTTCGGGGCCAACGTCCTGACTTTC,CASSNQGFGANVLTF,TRBV6-5,once,.,15,TRBJ2-6
TGTGCCAGCAGACGAGGACTGTACGAGTCAACCTACGAGCAGTACTTC,CASRRGLYESTYEQYF,TRBV7-2,.,.,16,TRBJ2-7
TGTGCTACGGGGGGCGACTATGGCTACACCTTC,CATGGDYGYTF,TRBV7-9,.,.,11,TRBJ1-2
TGTGCCAGTAGCCTGGGGACAGGCCGGAATTCACCCCTCCACTTT,CASSLGTGRNSPLHF,TRBV19,.,TRBD1,15,TRBJ1-6
TGTGCCATCAGTGAGCCGATGTCGGTGAACACTGAAGCTTTCTTT,CAISEPMSVNTEAFF,TRBV10-3,.,.,15,TRBJ1-1
TGTGCCAGTAGTATGGGGCGGTATAGTTCTCATGGCTACACCTTC,CASSMGRYSSHGYTF,TRBV19,.,.,15,TRBJ1-2
TGTGCCAGCACAGGGCGAGGGAACACTGAAGCTTTCTTT,CASTGRGNTEAFF,TRBV5-4,.,.,13,TRBJ1-1
TGTGCCAGCAGCCAGATACAGGGGGCCCCAGCTTTCTTT,CASSQIQGAPAFF,TRBV14,.,TRBD1,13,TRBJ1-1
TGTGCCAGCAGCTTGGGAGGGGACAACTACGAGCAGTACTTC,CASSLGGDNYEQYF,TRBV5-4,.,.,14,TRBJ2-7
TGTGCCAGCCACCCGGGACTAGCGGGATGGAGTGGGGAGCTGTTTTTT,CASHPGLAGWSGELFF,TRBV4-2,.,TRBD2,16,TRBJ2-2
TGTGCCAGCAGCTCATACAGGGATACTGGAAACACCATATATTTT,CASSSYRDTGNTIYF,TRBV5-4,.,.,15,TRBJ1-3
TGTGCCAGCAGTGTCCAGGGAAGCACAGATACGCAGTATTTT,CASSVQGSTDTQYF,TRBV2,.,.,14,TRBJ2-3
TGTGCCAGCTCACCGGGTACAACCAGGGGGCTCGGAGGCTACACCTTC,CASSPGTTRGLGGYTF,TRBV18,few,TRBD1,16,TRBJ1-2
TGTGCCAGCAGCAACCGGGACAGGCAAGAGACCCAGTACTTC,CASSNRDRQETQYF,TRBV5-4,.,TRBD1,14,TRBJ2-5
TGTGCCTGGAGTGGGACAGGGAACACTGAAGCTTTCTTT,CAWSGTGNTEAFF,TRBV30,.,TRBD1,13,TRBJ1-1
TGTGCCAGCAGGGGGACAGGGGGCCGCAATCAGCCCCAGCATTTT,CASRGTGGRNQPQHF,TRBV2,.,TRBD1,15,TRBJ1-5
TGTGCCAGCAGGGCACAGGGGACCCCTAGCACAGATACGCAGTATTTT,CASRAQGTPSTDTQYF,TRBV28,.,TRBD1,16,TRBJ2-3
TGTGCCAGCAGTCCCCTTTCCTTCGCCTACGAGCAGTACTTC,CASSPLSFAYEQYF,TRBV27,.,.,14,TRBJ2-7
TGTGCCAGCAGCTTGGAACAACAGAGTATCTATGGCTACACCTTC,CASSLEQQSIYGYTF,TRBV5-4,.,.,15,TRBJ1-2
TGTGCCAGCAGGCAGGACAGGACAACCTACGAGCAGTACTTC,CASRQDRTTYEQYF,TRBV2,.,TRBD1,14,TRBJ2-7
TGTGCCAGCAGTTACTCTTCGGGGAATGGCTACACCTTC,CASSYSSGNGYTF,TRBV6-6,once,.,13,TRBJ1-2
TGTGCCAGCAGCTTGTTCTTTTATGGAGGGGCCCCGGACACTGAAGCTTTCTTT,CASSLFFYGGAPDTEAFF,TRBV5-5,once,.,18,TRBJ1-1
TGTGCCTGGAGTGTCCGGGGGACGGGTGAAGCTTTCTTT,CAWSVRGTGEAFF,TRBV30,.,.,13,TRBJ1-1
TGTGCCAGCAGCCATAGGACACCCCCCACTGAAGCTTTCTTT,CASSHRTPPTEAFF,TRBV7-9,.,.,14,TRBJ1-1
TGTGCCAGCAGCGCTTTACCGGGACAGGGGATCACAGATACGCAGTATTTT,CASSALPGQGITDTQYF,TRBV7-9,.,TRBD1,17,TRBJ2-3
TGTGCCATCGCGGGGACAGGGACCGGGGAGCTGTTTTTT,CAIAGTGTGELFF,TRBV10-3,.,TRBD1,13,TRBJ2-2
TGTGCCACCAGCAGACCTGGACAACGGGAAAAACTGTTTTTT,CATSRPGQREKLFF,TRBV15,.,.,14,TRBJ1-4
TGCGCCAGCGGTCCGGGACTAGCGGGAGGAGGTACAGATACGCAGTATTTT,CASGPGLAGGGTDTQYF,TRBV5-1,.,TRBD2,17,TRBJ2-3
TGTGCCAGCTCACCACCGATAAACCCCCGGGAGACCCAGTACTTC,CASSPPINPRETQYF,TRBV18,.,.,15,TRBJ2-5
TGTGCCAGCAACTTTCGGCCGGGGAGGGTCACTGAAGCTTTCTTT,CASNFRPGRVTEAFF,TRBV7-8,.,.,15,TRBJ1-1
TGTGCCAGCAGCAAACCGAGCCGGGGTGGCTACACCTTC,CASSKPSRGGYTF,TRBV21-1,.,.,13,TRBJ1-2
TGTGCCATCAGTGAGTTCAGGACAGGGGTTTCCTACGAGCAGTACTTC,CAISEFRTGVSYEQYF,TRBV10-3,.,TRBD1,16,TRBJ2-7
TGTGCCAGTAGGAAACCTCCGGGGGCCGGGGAGCTGTTTTTT,CASRKPPGAGELFF,TRBV19,.,.,14,TRBJ2-2
TGCAGCGTTGGTCCAGGGAAAGAGACCCAGTACTTC,CSVGPGKETQYF,TRBV29-1,.,.,12,TRBJ2-5
TGTGCCAGCAGAGAGCCGGGGGATACGCAGTATTTT,CASREPGDTQYF,TRBV11-2,.,.,12,TRBJ2-3
TGTGCCAGCAGCTTAACGGGAGGACCGGGGGAGCTGTTTTTT,CASSLTGGPGELFF,TRBV7-2,.,TRBD2,14,TRBJ2-2
TGTGCCAGCAGCGAGGACAGGGGGCCCATTCAGTACTTC,CASSEDRGPIQYF,TRBV5-4,.,TRBD1,13,TRBJ2-4